A single sample gave rise to the 2 T cell receptor beta chains below, sequenced in a study of T cell responses to AZD1222 COVID-19 vaccine. Assay used: immunoSEQ multiplex PCR; TCRdb lists only in-frame clones, some missing. The data show about 110,000 clones, approximately 89% seen once. The sequenced sample was peripheral blood, obtained on day 0 of MenACWY control vaccination. These receptors all come from an adult in good health.

This clone has just one count. The J gene is TRBJ1-2, the V gene TRBV27; D is unclear. The CDR3 consists of 13 residues. V lost 0 bases, J lost 4 bases, and 6 bases lay in between. From germline, CDR1 is MNHEY and CDR2 SMNVEV (reference sequence). CDR3: CASSLSPGYGYTF. The CDR3 DNA follows: TGTGCCAGCAGTTTATCTCCAGGCTATGGCTACACCTTC.

The CDR3 DNA follows: TGCGCCAGCAGCCCCCTGTCGGGGGGGGGTAACAATGAGCAGTTCTTC. Translating gives CASSPLSGGGNNEQFF. The rearrangement joins TRBV5-1 to TRBJ2-1; TRBD2 matches 8 bases. This CDR3 spans 16 amino acids. V gave up 4 bases and J gave up 5 bases; unmatched junction bases: 11. Germline V gene sequence: CDR1 SGHRS, CDR2 YFSETQ.